The source of this T cell receptor beta chain is a study of CD8+CD57+ T cells in acquired aplastic anemia (dated by TCRdb to 2017 to 2018). In the study overall: DNA extracted from sorted CD4+ and CD8+ cells had a mean of around 3 ug, with a range of 0.2 to 27.4 ug. Healthy donor samples averaged approximately 10 million reads for CD4+ and about 11 million for CD8+ cells. The study at large found these results: Between patients and healthy controls, no significant difference in CD8+ Simpson's diversity was found (P=0.060). Some 30 CD8+ CDR3 sequences were found to be shared between patients and controls, but these sequences appeared to be highly expressed in patients and within the immunodominant clones of the patients.

Trimmed from V: 5 bases; trimmed from J: 1 base; junction bases lacking a gene match: 13. The cysteine opens and the phenylalanine closes a CDR3 of 18 amino acids. Only the CDR3 DNA is retained, 54 bases long and in frame from the first base. The germline V gene sets CDR1 to MNHNS and CDR2 to SASEGT. Genomic DNA was used as template for profiling of TCR beta VDJ combinations and CDR3 sequences. An Illumina HiSeq 2000 was the platform used for TCR repertoire sequencing. The authors processed their data as follows. TRBV/TRBJ rearrangement plots, CDR3 size and DJ length profiles, and Simpson's diversity index were used to evaluate the repertoires. The most abundant DNA sequence in the deep sequencing data was taken as the immunodominant clone. CDR3 amino acid sequences were screened for sharing across subjects and compared with published repertoires and the VDJdb database. Using fastp trimming at Q25 and MiXCR clonotype assembly, TCRdb reanalyzed the public sequencing data and kept in-frame beta chains. CDR3 protein sequences are deduplicated, and each keeps its most common genes and DNA. The V and J calls were determined by TCRdb, not by the authors. The table for this sample lists 350,000 to 450,000 distinct CDR3 sequences; about two thirds of them were counted only once. The top ten clones comprise 3% to 4.5% of the sample.

A note on this clonotype: Its binding antigen is unknown. A read error may explain this, as a much larger clone is one base away.

In the study, sorted CD4+ and CD8+ blood T cells from patients with severe aplastic anemia and from healthy subjects underwent deep sequencing of TCR repertoires. Ficoll-Paque density gradient centrifugation was used to isolate peripheral blood mononuclear cells. Before DNA was extracted, CD4+ and CD8+ T cells were sorted using either FACS or magnetic beads. Sequenced material: sorted CD4+, CD8+, or CD8+CD57+ T cells (not recorded which) from PBMCs. The V gene is TRBV6-1 and the J gene is TRBJ2-5, with 10 junctional bases fitting TRBD2. The clonotype comes from a human donor in good health, serving as a control. CDR3 sequence: CASSRKGVAGGFQETQYF. The DNA is as follows: TGTGCCAGCAGTCGGAAGGGCGTAGCGGGGGGATTCCAAGAGACCCAGTACTTC.